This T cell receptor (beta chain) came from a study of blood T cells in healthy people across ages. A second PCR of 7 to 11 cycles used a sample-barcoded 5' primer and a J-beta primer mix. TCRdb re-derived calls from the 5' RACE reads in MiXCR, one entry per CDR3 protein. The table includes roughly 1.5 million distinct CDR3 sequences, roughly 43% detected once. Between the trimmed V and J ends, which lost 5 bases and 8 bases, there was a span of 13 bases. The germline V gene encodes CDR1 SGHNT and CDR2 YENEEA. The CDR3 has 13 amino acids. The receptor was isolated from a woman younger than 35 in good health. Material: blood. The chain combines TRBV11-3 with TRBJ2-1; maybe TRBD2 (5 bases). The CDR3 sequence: CASSQSGWDEQFF. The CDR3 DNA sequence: TGTGCCAGCAGCCAATCGGGGTGGGATGAGCAGTTCTTC.